Each of the 8 T cell receptor beta chains below was sequenced from the same sample in a study of T cell responses to AZD1222 COVID-19 vaccine. Using immunoSEQ multiplex PCR, the repertoire was profiled, and TCRdb retains in-frame clones only, with some absent. The sample has about 92,000 clones, roughly 90% seen once. Specimen: peripheral blood, collected on day 0 of AZD1222 vaccination. The receptor set was obtained from an adult in good health.

This chain connects TRBV9 to TRBJ2-1; 10 bases fit TRBD2. This CDR3 comprises 16 residues. Unmatched junction bases numbered 7, after V lost 3 bases and J lost 4 bases. Germline V gene sequence: CDR1 SGDLS, CDR2 YYNGEE. The CDR3 is CASSGASGGPYNEQFF. The DNA for the CDR3 is TGTGCCAGCAGCGGGGCTAGCGGGGGCCCATACAATGAGCAGTTCTTC.

The rearrangement uses TRBV2 and TRBJ2-7, with 7 nucleotides matching TRBD1. The CDR3 contains 13 residues. The ends lost 5 bases at V and 5 bases at J; junction bases unmatched: 6. Looked up from germline, CDR1 is SNHLY and CDR2 is FYNNEI. This CDR3 reads CASSPNRGHEQYF. CDR3 nucleotide sequence: TGTGCCAGCAGTCCTAACAGGGGCCACGAGCAGTACTTC.

The V gene is TRBV2, the J gene TRBJ1-2; 9 bases map to TRBD1. Germline V gene data show CDR1 as SNHLY and CDR2 as FYNNEI. The V gene end was trimmed by 1 base and the J gene end by 4 bases; junction bases not matched to a gene: 7. The CDR3 runs to 16 residues. CDR3 amino acids: CASSEDRGPRGYGYTF. CDR3 bases: TGTGCCAGCAGTGAAGACAGGGGGCCTCGAGGCTATGGCTACACCTTC. The full variable domain, rest sourced from reference TRBV2 and TRBJ1-2, is EPEVTQTPSHQVTQMGQEVILRCVPISNHLYFYWYRQILGQKVEFLVSFYNNEISEKSEIFDDQFSVERPDGSNFTLKIRSTKLEDSAMYFCASSEDRGPRGYGYTFGSGTRLTVV.

This clone turned up a few times. This chain uses TRBV6-5 with TRBJ1-4; D perhaps matches TRBD1 (5 bases). Germline-derived CDR1 and CDR2 are MNHEY and SVGAGI. The CDR3 spans 15 residues. V dropped 6 bases and J dropped 2 bases, with 13 bases sitting between them. The CDR3 protein is CASSLRGFTNEKLFF. In DNA, the CDR3 is TGTGCCAGCAGCCTGCGGGGGTTCACTAATGAAAAACTGTTTTTT.

The J gene is TRBJ2-2, the V gene TRBV28; no definite D call. Germline loops: CDR1 MDHEN, CDR2 SYDVKM. The CDR3 has 13 residues. The ends were cut back, 10 bases at V and 4 bases at J, with 13 bases in the middle. DNA of the CDR3: TGTGCCACCCGGGCCTCCATCACCGGGGAGCTGTTTTTT. Encoded protein: CATRASITGELFF.

The chain has TRBV28 and TRBJ1-3, with D possibly TRBD1 on 5 matching bases. Germline V gene data show CDR1 as MDHEN and CDR2 as SYDVKM. The CDR3 spans 14 residues. V gave up 2 bases and J gave up 4 bases, with 9 bases separating them. Here the CDR3 reads CASSLPGLGNTIYF. In DNA, the CDR3 is TGTGCCAGCAGTTTACCAGGGCTCGGAAACACCATATATTTT.

J is TRBJ1-6 and V is TRBV5-8; D perhaps matches TRBD1 (6 bases). CDR3 length: 16 residues. Germline V CDR1 and CDR2: SGHTS, YDEGEE. The V and J ends lost 4 bases and 0 bases respectively, with 11 bases between them. The CDR3 protein is CASSLQGSSYNSPLHF. The CDR3 region has the DNA TGTGCCAGCAGCCTACAGGGCAGCTCCTATAATTCACCCCTCCACTTT.

The rearrangement uses TRBV4-1 and TRBJ1-2; 8 bases line up with TRBD1. The CDR3 spans 15 residues. Germline trimming cut 1 base from V and 4 bases from J; bases unmatched to any gene: 5. Per the germline V gene, CDR1 is MGHRA and CDR2 is YSYEKL. CDR3 protein: CASSQGQGQIYGYTF. DNA for the CDR3: TGCGCCAGCAGCCAAGGACAGGGGCAGATCTATGGCTACACCTTC.